Listed below are T cell receptor beta chains from one sample, sequenced in a study of cytomegalovirus exposure and HLA in healthy donors. TCRdb's copy holds only in-frame clones and misses some; the assay was immunoSEQ multiplex PCR. The profile shows roughly 120,000 clones, 80% to 85% of them singletons. The specimen was PBMCs. These receptors originate from a woman aged 25-40 years in good health and CMV-seronegative. Both conserved end residues are part of each CDR3. D genes are given only for firm matches. Size tells how often a clone was seen (once, few, many) or the class of an expanded clone, and some rows leave it out.

j_gene	v_gene	len	abundance	d_gene	CDR3nt	CDR3aa
TRBJ1-5	TRBV28	16	-	-	TGTGCCAGCACGACGGGTAGTCGCCCTCCAAATCAGCCCCAGCATTTT	CASTTGSRPPNQPQHF
TRBJ2-2	TRBV5-1	15	-	TRBD1	TGCGCCAGCAGTGTAGACAGGGCGAACACCGGGGAGCTGTTTTTT	CASSVDRANTGELFF
TRBJ2-2	TRBV18	18	once	TRBD1	TGTGCCAGCTCACCCCTACTGACAGGGGAGTCGAACACCGGGGAGCTGTTTTTT	CASSPLLTGESNTGELFF
TRBJ2-7	TRBV7-9	15	once	-	TGTGCCAGCAGTCCTCCCCGGTCGCGCTCCTACGAGCAGTACTTC	CASSPPRSRSYEQYF
TRBJ2-3	TRBV29-1	13	few	TRBD2	TGCAGCGTGGGCGGGGGGGCCTCAGATACGCAGTATTTT	CSVGGGASDTQYF
TRBJ2-1	TRBV27	12	-	-	TGTGCCAGCAGAAGAACTAGTTATGAGCAGTTCTTC	CASRRTSYEQFF
TRBJ2-7	TRBV15	14	-	TRBD2	TGTGCCACCAGCACCCAGCGGGGCCCGTACGAGCAGTACTTC	CATSTQRGPYEQYF
TRBJ1-2	TRBV27	15	once	-	TGTGCCAGCAGTCCCCTCAGGGGCCGAGGAGATGGCTACACCTTC	CASSPLRGRGDGYTF
TRBJ1-2	TRBV27	14	few	TRBD1	TGTGCCAGCAGTTCACGACAGGGGAACTATGGCTACACCTTC	CASSSRQGNYGYTF
TRBJ2-7	TRBV21-1	23	-	-	TGTGCCAGCAGCAAGCCAGAAGGACGCAGTTTCAAGTTTTCGATTTCGGGAGCCTACGAGCAGTACTTC	CASSKPEGRSFKFSISGAYEQYF
TRBJ2-3	TRBV7-3	16	-	TRBD2	TGTGCCAGCAATGGGACTAGATCGCCCGGGACAGATACGCAGTATTTT	CASNGTRSPGTDTQYF
TRBJ1-1	TRBV4-3	15	-	-	TGCGCCAGCAGCCAAGGGGCGGGAGGTAGCACTGAAGCTTTCTTT	CASSQGAGGSTEAFF
TRBJ2-4	TRBV15	18	-	TRBD2	TGTGCCACCAGCAGAGATTCCCCCGGGGCGGGAGGGGGGTACATTCAGTACTTC	CATSRDSPGAGGGYIQYF
TRBJ2-5	TRBV6-4	13	medium-sized	-	TGTGCCAGCAGTGAAGGGGAACGGGAGACCCAGTACTTC	CASSEGERETQYF
TRBJ1-5	TRBV5-6	16	-	-	TGTGCCAGCAGCTTGAATCCGACTATCGTCGAACAGCCCCAGCATTTT	CASSLNPTIVEQPQHF
TRBJ2-7	TRBV11-2	11	-	-	TGTGCCAGCAGCGGCGGGCACGAGCAGTACTTC	CASSGGHEQYF
TRBJ2-1	TRBV15	15	-	-	TGTGCCACCAGCAGAGAGGACGAGCGGAACAATGAGCAGTTCTTC	CATSREDERNNEQFF
TRBJ2-2	TRBV5-1	17	few	TRBD1	TGCGCCAGCAGCTTGTCTGGACAGGCGATGAACACCGGGGAGCTGTTTTTT	CASSLSGQAMNTGELFF
TRBJ1-5	TRBV29-1	14	-	TRBD1	TGCAGCGTTGAAGTAGGGGGCGCGGGTGAGCCCCAGCATTTT	CSVEVGGAGEPQHF
TRBJ2-7	TRBV28	13	-	-	TGTGCCAGCAGTTTTGGTAGTGCCTACGAGCAGTACTTC	CASSFGSAYEQYF
TRBJ1-4	TRBV7-9	15	-	TRBD1	TGTGCCAGCAGCTTCTTTGGACAGGGAAATGAAAAACTGTTTTTT	CASSFFGQGNEKLFF